A selection of T cell receptor beta chains follows, all from one sample in a study of tumor-infiltrating lymphocytes in primary liver carcinoma. One entry per CDR3 protein results from TCRdb running MiXCR on the multiplex PCR reads. The sample has approximately 99,000 distinct CDR3 sequences, over 55% seen once; the top ten hold around 9.1%. Material: liver tumor tissue from sampling region 5. The receptors derive from a woman aged 55-69 years with primary liver carcinoma and hepatitis B virus infection. CDR3s leave out the opening cysteine and the closing phenylalanine or tryptophan. Fields, in order: D gene, J gene, V gene, CDR3 protein. D genes are given only for firm matches.

-	TRBJ2-2	TRBV16	ANSQYPGELF
-	TRBJ2-3	TRBV12-3/TRBV12-4	ASNFFGTHSGEQY
-	TRBJ2-7	TRBV5-1	ASSTGGAGYEQY
-	TRBJ1-1	TRBV28	ASSSSWGPNTEAF
-	TRBJ2-4	TRBV19	ASIDGKRIQH
-	TRBJ2-1	TRBV2	ASSTRFYNEQF
-	TRBJ1-2	TRBV6-6	VSSYSRGRTGYGYT
-	TRBJ1-2	TRBV5-1	ASSQTGFDYGYT
TRBD1	TRBJ2-1	TRBV10-3	ATESRTGNNEQF
-	TRBJ2-1	TRBV11-2	ASSLEASEQF